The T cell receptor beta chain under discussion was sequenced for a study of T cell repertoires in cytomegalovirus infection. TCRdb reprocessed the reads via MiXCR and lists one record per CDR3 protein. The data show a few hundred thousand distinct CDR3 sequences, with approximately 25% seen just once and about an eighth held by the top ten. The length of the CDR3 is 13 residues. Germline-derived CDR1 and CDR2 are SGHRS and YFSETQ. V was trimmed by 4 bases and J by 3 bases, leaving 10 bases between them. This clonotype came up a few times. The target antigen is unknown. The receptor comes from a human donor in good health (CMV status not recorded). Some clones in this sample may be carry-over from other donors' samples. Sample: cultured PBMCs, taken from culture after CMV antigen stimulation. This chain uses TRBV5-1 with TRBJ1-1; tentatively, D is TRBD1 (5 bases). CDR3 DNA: TGCGCCAGCAGCCCTTCGGGGCACACTGAAGCTTTCTTT. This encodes CASSPSGHTEAFF. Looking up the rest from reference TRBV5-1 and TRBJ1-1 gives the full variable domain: KAGVTQTPRYLIKTRGQQVTLSCSPISGHRSVSWYQQTPGQGLQFLFEYFSETQRNKGNFPGRFSGRQFSNSRSEMNVSTLELGDSALYLCASSPSGHTEAFFGQGTRLTVV.